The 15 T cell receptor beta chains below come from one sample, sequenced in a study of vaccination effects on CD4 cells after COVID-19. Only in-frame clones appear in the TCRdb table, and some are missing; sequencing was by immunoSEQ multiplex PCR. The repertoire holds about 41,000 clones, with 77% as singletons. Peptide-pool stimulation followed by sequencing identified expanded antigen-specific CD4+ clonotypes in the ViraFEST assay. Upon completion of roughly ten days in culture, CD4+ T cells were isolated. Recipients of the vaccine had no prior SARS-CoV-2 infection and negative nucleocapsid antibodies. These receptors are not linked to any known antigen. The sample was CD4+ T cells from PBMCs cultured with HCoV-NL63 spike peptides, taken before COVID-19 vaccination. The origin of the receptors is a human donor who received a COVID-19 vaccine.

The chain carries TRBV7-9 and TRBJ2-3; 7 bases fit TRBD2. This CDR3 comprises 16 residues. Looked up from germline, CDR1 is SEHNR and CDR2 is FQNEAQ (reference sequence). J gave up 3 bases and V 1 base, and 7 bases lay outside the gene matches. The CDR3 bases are TGTGCCAGCAGCTTAGGAGTTTTGGGGGGGACAGATACGCAGTATTTT. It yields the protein CASSLGVLGGTDTQYF.

CDR3 coding DNA: TGTGCCAGCAGCCGTGAAGGGACAGTCAATGAAAAACTGTTTTTT. Amino acids: CASSREGTVNEKLFF. The J gene is TRBJ1-4, the V gene TRBV7-9, with TRBD1 matching over 7 bases. V was pared by 5 bases and J by 5 bases, with 8 bases of the junction left unmatched. Germline CDR1 SEHNR, CDR2 FQNEAQ (reference sequence). This CDR3 is built from 15 residues.

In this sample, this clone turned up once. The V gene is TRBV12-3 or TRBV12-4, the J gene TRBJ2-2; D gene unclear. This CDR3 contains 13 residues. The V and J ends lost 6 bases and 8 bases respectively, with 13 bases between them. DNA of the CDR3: TGTGCCAGCAGCCCTAGTCCGCTGGGGGAGCTGTTTTTT. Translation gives CASSPSPLGELFF.

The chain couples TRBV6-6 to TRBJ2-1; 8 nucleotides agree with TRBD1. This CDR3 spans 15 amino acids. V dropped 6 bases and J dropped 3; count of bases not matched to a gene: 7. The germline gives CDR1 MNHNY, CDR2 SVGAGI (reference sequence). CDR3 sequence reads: CASRPQGADYNEQFF. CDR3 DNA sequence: TGTGCCAGCAGACCCCAGGGGGCCGACTACAATGAGCAGTTCTTC.

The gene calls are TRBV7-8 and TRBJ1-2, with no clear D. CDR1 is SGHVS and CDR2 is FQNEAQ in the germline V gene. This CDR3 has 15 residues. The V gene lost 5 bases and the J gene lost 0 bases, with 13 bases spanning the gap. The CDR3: CASSADRIPNYGYTF. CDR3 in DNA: TGTGCCAGCAGCGCCGATCGGATCCCTAACTATGGCTACACCTTC.

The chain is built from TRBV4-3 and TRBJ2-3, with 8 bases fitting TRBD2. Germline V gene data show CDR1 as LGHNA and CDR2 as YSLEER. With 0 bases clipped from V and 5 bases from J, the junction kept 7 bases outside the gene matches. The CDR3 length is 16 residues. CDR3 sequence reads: CASSQEPSGGRDTQYF. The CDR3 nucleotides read TGCGCCAGCAGCCAAGAACCCAGCGGGGGTCGAGATACGCAGTATTTT.

CDR3 sequence: CASSATSGQGPGYGYTF. CDR3 bases: TGCGCCAGCAGCGCGACGAGTGGACAGGGCCCAGGCTATGGCTACACCTTC. The chain has TRBV5-1 and TRBJ1-2, with 8 positions matching TRBD1. This CDR3 comprises 17 residues. Germline CDR1 SGHRS, CDR2 YFSETQ. J gave up 4 bases and V 4 bases, and 15 bases lay outside the gene matches. The entire variable domain, with the rest obtained from reference TRBV5-1 and TRBJ1-2, is as follows: KAGVTQTPRYLIKTRGQQVTLSCSPISGHRSVSWYQQTPGQGLQFLFEYFSETQRNKGNFPGRFSGRQFSNSRSEMNVSTLELGDSALYLCASSATSGQGPGYGYTFGSGTRLTVV.

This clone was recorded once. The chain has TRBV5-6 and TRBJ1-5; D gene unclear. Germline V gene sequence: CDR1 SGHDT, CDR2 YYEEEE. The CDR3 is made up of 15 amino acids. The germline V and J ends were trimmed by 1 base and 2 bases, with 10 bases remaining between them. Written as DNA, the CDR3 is TGTGCCAGCAGCTTGTGGGGATTGGGCAATCAGCCCCAGCATTTT. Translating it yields CASSLWGLGNQPQHF.

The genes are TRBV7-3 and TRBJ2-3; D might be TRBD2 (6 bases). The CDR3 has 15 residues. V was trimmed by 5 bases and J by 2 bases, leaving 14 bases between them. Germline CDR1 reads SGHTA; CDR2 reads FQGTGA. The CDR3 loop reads CASSPGLGVTDTQYF. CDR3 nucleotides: TGTGCCAGCAGCCCGGGACTTGGAGTCACAGATACGCAGTATTTT.

DNA of the CDR3: TGTGCCAGCAGCCTAAAACCGACAGGGATAAAGAACACCGGGGAGCTGTTTTTT. As protein: CASSLKPTGIKNTGELFF. The genes are TRBV11-2 and TRBJ2-2; TRBD1 agrees at 7 bases. With 5 bases clipped from V and 1 base from J, the junction kept 13 bases outside the gene matches. CDR1 and CDR2 (germline): SGHAT, FQNNGV. There are 18 residues in the CDR3.

This chain's CDR3 is CASSQQETQYF. The CDR3 DNA reads TGTGCCAGCAGCCAACAAGAGACCCAGTACTTC. The chain combines TRBV12-3 or TRBV12-4 with TRBJ2-5; D call uncertain. Trimming stripped 6 bases from V and 2 bases from J, with 4 bases between. The CDR3 consists of 11 residues.

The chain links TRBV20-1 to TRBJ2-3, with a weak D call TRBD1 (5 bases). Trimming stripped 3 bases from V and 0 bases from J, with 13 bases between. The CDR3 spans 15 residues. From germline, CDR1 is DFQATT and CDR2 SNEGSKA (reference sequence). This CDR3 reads CSASRWGGSTDTQYF. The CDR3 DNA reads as TGCAGTGCTAGTCGTTGGGGCGGTAGCACAGATACGCAGTATTTT.

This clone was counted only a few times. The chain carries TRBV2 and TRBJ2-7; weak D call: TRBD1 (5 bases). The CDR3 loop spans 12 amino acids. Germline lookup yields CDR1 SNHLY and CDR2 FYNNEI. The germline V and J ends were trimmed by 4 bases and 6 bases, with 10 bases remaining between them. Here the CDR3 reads CASSAQGFEQYV. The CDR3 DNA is TGTGCCAGCAGTGCCCAGGGATTCGAGCAGTACGTC.

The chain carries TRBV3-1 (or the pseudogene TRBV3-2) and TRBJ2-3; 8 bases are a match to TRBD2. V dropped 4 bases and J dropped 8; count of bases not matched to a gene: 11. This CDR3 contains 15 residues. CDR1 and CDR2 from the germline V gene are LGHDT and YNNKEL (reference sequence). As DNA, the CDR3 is TGTGCCAGCAGCCCCCAAAGCGGGGGCTTAGGTACGCAGTATTTT. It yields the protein CASSPQSGGLGTQYF.

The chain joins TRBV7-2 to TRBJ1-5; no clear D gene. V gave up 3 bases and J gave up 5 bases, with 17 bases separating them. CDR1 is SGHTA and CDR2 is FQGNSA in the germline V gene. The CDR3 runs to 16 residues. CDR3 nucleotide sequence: TGTGCCAGCAGCTTGCGCACCCTTAGCGCGGATCAGCCCCAGCATTTT. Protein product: CASSLRTLSADQPQHF.